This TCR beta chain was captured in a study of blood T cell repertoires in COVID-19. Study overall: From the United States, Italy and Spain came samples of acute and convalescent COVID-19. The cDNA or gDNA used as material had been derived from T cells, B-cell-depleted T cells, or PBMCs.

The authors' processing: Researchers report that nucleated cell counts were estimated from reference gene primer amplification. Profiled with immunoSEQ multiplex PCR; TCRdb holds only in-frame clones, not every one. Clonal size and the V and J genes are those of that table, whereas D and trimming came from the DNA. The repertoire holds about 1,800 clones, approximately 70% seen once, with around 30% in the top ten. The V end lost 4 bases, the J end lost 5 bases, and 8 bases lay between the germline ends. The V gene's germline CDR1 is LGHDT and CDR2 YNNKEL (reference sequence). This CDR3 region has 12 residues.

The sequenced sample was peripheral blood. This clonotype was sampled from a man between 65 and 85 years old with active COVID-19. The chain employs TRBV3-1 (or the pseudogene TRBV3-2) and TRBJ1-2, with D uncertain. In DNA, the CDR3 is TGTGCCAGCAGCCTGACTGGGTATGGCTACACCTTC. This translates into CASSLTGYGYTF.